One sample yielded the 24 T cell receptor beta chains listed below, sequenced in a study of blood T cell repertoires in COVID-19. TCRdb's table, derived via immunoSEQ multiplex PCR, lists solely in-frame clones and lacks some. Of about 200,000 clones listed, around 84% were seen once; the top ten hold about 5%. Sequenced input: peripheral blood. The origin of the receptors is a woman older than 75 with acute or convalescent COVID-19.

The chain employs TRBV5-1 and TRBJ2-7; D is undetermined. V lost 1 base and J lost 2, with 13 bases in between. Germline CDR1 reads SGHRS; CDR2 reads YFSETQ. The CDR3 runs 15 residues. CDR3 DNA: TGCGCCAGCAGCTTGAATCGCGACAACACCTACGAGCAGTACTTC. It specifies CASSLNRDNTYEQYF. Using reference TRBV5-1 and TRBJ2-7 for the parts outside the CDR3, the full variable domain is KAGVTQTPRYLIKTRGQQVTLSCSPISGHRSVSWYQQTPGQGLQFLFEYFSETQRNKGNFPGRFSGRQFSNSRSEMNVSTLELGDSALYLCASSLNRDNTYEQYFGPGTRLTVT.

V and J are TRBV6-2 or TRBV6-3 and TRBJ1-1; D not resolved. Germline CDR1 is MNHEY and CDR2 is SVGEGT. Trimming pared 1 base from V and 2 bases from J, leaving 8 bases between. This CDR3 region has 14 residues. In DNA form, the CDR3 reads TGTGCCAGCAGTTACTGGCGGGGAAACACTGAAGCTTTCTTT. It specifies CASSYWRGNTEAFF.

The chain combines TRBV20-1 with TRBJ2-1; TRBD2 aligns across 7 bases. Trimming at V came to 3 bases and at J to 8 bases, leaving 16 bases not matched to a gene. Germline V gives CDR1 DFQATT, CDR2 SNEGSKA (reference sequence). The CDR3 has 16 residues. Here the CDR3 reads CSASQPGLSSRDEQFF. The CDR3 DNA is TGCAGTGCTAGTCAACCGGGACTAAGCAGTCGGGATGAGCAGTTCTTC.

In its sample, this clone was seen a few times. CDR3 coding DNA: TGTGCCAGTGCCACCTATGGGACAGGGAGCGGCTACACCTTC. Amino acid sequence: CASATYGTGSGYTF. The chain uses TRBV27 and TRBJ1-2; 9 bases map to TRBD1. The ends lost 9 bases at V and 8 bases at J; junction bases unmatched: 13. The V gene's germline CDR1 is MNHEY and CDR2 SMNVEV (reference sequence). The CDR3 consists of 14 residues.

The chain combines TRBV18 with TRBJ2-1, with 16 positions matching TRBD2. The CDR3 has 19 residues. J lost 6 bases, V lost 0 bases, and 8 bases had no gene match. Germline lookup yields CDR1 KGHSH and CDR2 LQKENI. CDR3 in DNA: TGTGCCAGCTCACCACCGGGACTAGCGGGAGGGGGACAAGGCAATGAGCAGTTCTTC. The encoded protein is CASSPPGLAGGGQGNEQFF. Full variable domain (missing parts from reference TRBV18 and TRBJ2-1): NAGVMQNPRHLVRRRGQEARLRCSPMKGHSHVYWYRQLPEEGLKFMVYLQKENIIDESGMPKERFSAEFPKEGPSILRIQQVVRGDSAAYFCASSPPGLAGGGQGNEQFFGPGTRLTVL.

The V and J genes are TRBV7-8 and TRBJ2-5; D remains unclear. CDR3 length: 11 amino acids. Germline V gene lookup returns CDR1 SGHVS and CDR2 FQNEAQ. The V and J ends lost 4 bases and 5 bases respectively, with 5 bases between them. The CDR3 sequence is CASSSLETQYF. For the CDR3, the DNA is TGTGCCAGCAGCTCTCTGGAGACCCAGTACTTC.

This chain uses TRBV7-2 with TRBJ2-2; a weak D match, TRBD1 (6 bases). Trimming took 5 bases from V and 7 from J, leaving 14 bases between them. The germline V gene has CDR1 SGHTA and CDR2 FQGNSA. This CDR3 has 14 residues. The DNA for the CDR3 is TGTGCCAGCAGCCCCACAGGGTACGGCGGGGAGCTGTTTTTT. Protein: CASSPTGYGGELFF. Combining the CDR3 with reference TRBV7-2 and TRBJ2-2 gives the whole variable domain GAGVSQSPSNKVTEKGKDVELRCDPISGHTALYWYRQSLGQGLEFLIYFQGNSAPDKSGLPSDRFSAERTGGSVSTLTIQRTQQEDSAVYLCASSPTGYGGELFFGEGSRLTVL.

The chain employs TRBV18 and TRBJ2-2, with D perhaps TRBD1 (6 bases). The CDR3 contains 15 residues. Germline assignment: CDR1 KGHSH and CDR2 LQKENI. Trimming took off 2 bases at V and 4 bases at J, with 11 bases between the two ends. The chain's CDR3 is CASSPLGQVTGELFF. DNA for the CDR3: TGTGCCAGCTCACCATTGGGACAAGTCACCGGGGAGCTGTTTTTT.

This chain connects TRBV30 to TRBJ1-4; D is perhaps TRBD1 (6 bases). The CDR3 runs 13 residues. The germline CDR1 and CDR2 sequences are GTSNPN and SVGIG (reference sequence). The V end was cut by 3 bases, the J end by 7 bases, with 12 bases between. CDR3 sequence: CAWSPGGAEKLFF. The DNA of the CDR3 is TGTGCCTGGAGCCCCGGGGGGGCTGAAAAACTGTTTTTT.

The rearrangement links TRBV30 to TRBJ1-1, with unresolved D. CDR3 length: 19 amino acids. V lost 5 bases to trimming and J lost 0 bases, with 28 bases between them. Germline V gene data show CDR1 as GTSNPN and CDR2 as SVGIG (reference sequence). The CDR3 bases are TGTGCCTGGGGAGGTCGGGGTTTCTCCTTCGAGTACATGAACACTGAAGCTTTCTTT. This codes for CAWGGRGFSFEYMNTEAFF.

This chain connects TRBV7-6 to TRBJ1-3; 7 bases agree with TRBD1. The CDR3 runs to 17 residues. Trimming removed 5 bases from V and 3 bases from J; junction bases left unmatched: 13. CDR1 is SGHVS and CDR2 is FNYEAQ in the germline V gene. The CDR3 loop is CASSLGPTGRVGNTIYF. The CDR3 DNA sequence: TGTGCCAGCAGCCTCGGACCGACAGGGCGGGTTGGAAACACCATATATTTT.

The J gene is TRBJ2-1, the V gene TRBV10-3; 8 bases match TRBD2. Germline CDR1 reads ENHRY; CDR2 reads SYGVKD. CDR3 size: 15 residues. J gave up 1 base and V 6 bases, and 5 bases lay outside the gene matches. Written as DNA, the CDR3 is TGTGCCATCAGCCTACTAGCGGAGTCCTACAATGAGCAGTTCTTC. Translating it yields CAISLLAESYNEQFF.

The chain is built from TRBV2 and TRBJ1-1; D ambiguous. Germline lookup yields CDR1 SNHLY and CDR2 FYNNEI. This CDR3 contains 14 residues. Between the trimmed V and J ends, which lost 6 bases and 5 bases, there was a span of 16 bases. In nucleotides, the CDR3 is TGTGCCAGCAGCGCTTCACGGGGAGAAACTGAAGCTTTCTTT. The encoded protein is CASSASRGETEAFF.

This chain joins TRBV5-3 and TRBJ1-5; the D gene is possibly TRBD1 (6 bases). TRBV5-3 is an ORF for which the function is uncertain. Trimming removed 2 bases at V and 3 bases at J, with 12 bases between. This CDR3 is built from 15 residues. The CDR3 here is CARSLNRDSNQPQHF. The DNA for the CDR3 is TGTGCCAGAAGCTTAAACAGGGATTCCAATCAGCCCCAGCATTTT.

V usage is TRBV5-5 and J usage is TRBJ1-5; 9 bases fit TRBD1. The germline V gene encodes CDR1 SGHKS and CDR2 YYEKEE (reference sequence). Trimming took 6 bases from V and 2 from J; bases not matched to a gene: 6. The CDR3 is 15 residues long. CDR3 sequence reads: CASNPTGGGNQPQHF. The CDR3 coding sequence is TGTGCCAGCAACCCGACAGGGGGTGGCAATCAGCCCCAGCATTTT.

The chain carries TRBV24-1 and TRBJ1-2; maybe TRBD1 (6 bases). Trimming shortened V by 4 bases and J by 0 bases, and 17 bases separated the two germline ends. Germline V gives CDR1 KGHDR, CDR2 SFDVKD. The CDR3 spans 17 residues. CDR3 in amino acids: CATSDATGRESNYGYTF. Written as DNA, the CDR3 is TGTGCCACCAGTGACGCGACAGGCCGAGAGTCTAACTATGGCTACACCTTC.

This clone was recorded a few times. The chain recombines TRBV9 with TRBJ1-2, with D maybe TRBD1 (6 bases). From germline, CDR1 is SGDLS and CDR2 YYNGEE. The length of the CDR3 is 12 residues. Trimming shortened V by 3 bases and J by 4 bases, and 7 bases separated the two germline ends. CDR3 DNA: TGTGCCAGCAGCGGGGACATCTATGGCTACACCTTC. This encodes CASSGDIYGYTF.

The chain has TRBV27 and TRBJ2-7; 9 bases line up with TRBD1. The CDR3 loop spans 13 amino acids. J gave up 3 bases and V 8 bases, and 5 bases lay outside the gene matches. Germline loops: CDR1 MNHEY, CDR2 SMNVEV (reference sequence). The CDR3 DNA reads as TGTGCCAGCGGGCGGGACAGGGTCTACGAGCAGTACTTC. Residues: CASGRDRVYEQYF.

The gene calls are TRBV4-3 and TRBJ1-2; TRBD1 matches at 7 bases. V lost 1 base, J lost 5 bases, and 4 bases stayed unmatched. CDR1 is LGHNA and CDR2 is YSLEER in the germline V gene. CDR3 length: 14 amino acids. In DNA form, the CDR3 reads TGCGCCAGCAGCCAAGTCCGGGACAGATATGGCTACACCTTC. It translates to CASSQVRDRYGYTF.

The gene calls are TRBV6-1 and TRBJ2-1, with TRBD2 matching 7 bases. The ends lost 4 bases at V and 1 base at J; junction bases unmatched: 7. This CDR3 spans 16 amino acids. CDR1 and CDR2 from the germline V gene are MNHNS and SASEGT. The CDR3 loop is CASSGGGSESYNEQFF. DNA for the CDR3: TGTGCCAGCAGTGGGGGGGGGAGCGAGTCCTACAATGAGCAGTTCTTC.

J is TRBJ1-2 and V is TRBV2; TRBD1 is a possible D gene (6 bases). Germline values: CDR1 SNHLY, CDR2 FYNNEI. CDR3 length equals 14 residues. Trimming removed 7 bases at V and 4 bases at J, with 16 bases between. This CDR3 is CASTPGGSPYGYTF. The CDR3 nucleotides read TGTGCCAGCACCCCGGGGGGCAGTCCCTATGGCTACACCTTC. Based on the CDR3 plus reference TRBV2 and TRBJ1-2, the full variable domain is EPEVTQTPSHQVTQMGQEVILRCVPISNHLYFYWYRQILGQKVEFLVSFYNNEISEKSEIFDDQFSVERPDGSNFTLKIRSTKLEDSAMYFCASTPGGSPYGYTFGSGTRLTVV.

In its sample, this clone was seen a few times. In the same sample, other DNA sequences code for this CDR3. The chain is built from TRBV18 and TRBJ1-1; D uncertain. Germline CDR1 KGHSH, CDR2 LQKENI. The V gene lost 5 bases and the J gene lost 2 bases, with 9 bases spanning the gap. The CDR3 covers 13 residues. CDR3 DNA: TGTGCCAGCTCAGAAGACTTAAACACTGAAGCTTTCTTT. As protein: CASSEDLNTEAFF.

The chain joins TRBV5-1 to TRBJ2-5, with a possible D match to TRBD1 (5 bases). Germline-derived CDR1 and CDR2 are SGHRS and YFSETQ. The CDR3 has 14 residues. Trimming shortened V by 1 base and J by 5 bases, and 12 bases separated the two germline ends. CDR3 residues: CASSLNGAQETQYF. For the CDR3, the DNA is TGCGCCAGCAGCTTGAATGGGGCACAGGAGACCCAGTACTTC. The full variable domain, rest sourced from reference TRBV5-1 and TRBJ2-5, is KAGVTQTPRYLIKTRGQQVTLSCSPISGHRSVSWYQQTPGQGLQFLFEYFSETQRNKGNFPGRFSGRQFSNSRSEMNVSTLELGDSALYLCASSLNGAQETQYFGPGTRLLVL.

The chain couples TRBV7-9 to TRBJ1-6; weak D call: TRBD1 (5 bases). Germline lookup yields CDR1 SEHNR and CDR2 FQNEAQ (reference sequence). Trimming removed 6 bases at V and 10 bases at J, with 16 bases between. The CDR3 is 14 amino acids. CDR3 in amino acids: CASSPDSTKSPLHF. The CDR3 DNA reads as TGTGCCAGCAGTCCAGACAGTACTAAATCACCCCTCCACTTT.